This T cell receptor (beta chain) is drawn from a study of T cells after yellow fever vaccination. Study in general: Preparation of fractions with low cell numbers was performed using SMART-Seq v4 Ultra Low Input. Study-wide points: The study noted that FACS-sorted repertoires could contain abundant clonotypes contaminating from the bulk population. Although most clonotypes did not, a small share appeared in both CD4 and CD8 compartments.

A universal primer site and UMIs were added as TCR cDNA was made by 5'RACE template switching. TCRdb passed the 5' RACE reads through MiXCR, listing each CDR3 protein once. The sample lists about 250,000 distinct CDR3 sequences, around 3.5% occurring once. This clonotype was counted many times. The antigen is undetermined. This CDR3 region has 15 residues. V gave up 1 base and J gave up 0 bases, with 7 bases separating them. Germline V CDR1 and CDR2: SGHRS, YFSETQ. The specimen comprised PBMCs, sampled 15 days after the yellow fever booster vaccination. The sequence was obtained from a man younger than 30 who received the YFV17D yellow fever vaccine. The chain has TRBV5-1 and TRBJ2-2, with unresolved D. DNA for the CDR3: TGCGCCAGCAGCTTGAGGGCTTCGAACACCGGGGAGCTGTTTTTT. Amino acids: CASSLRASNTGELFF.